This is a list of T cell receptor beta chains from one sample in a study of response to subunit inactivated influenza vaccine. Each CDR3 protein gets one entry after TCRdb re-called the RT-PCR reads with MiXCR. The profile shows approximately 700,000 distinct CDR3 sequences, 15% to 17% of them singletons. The sample was PBMCs from blood, taken 11 to 12 days after vaccination. The source of these receptors is a man between 45 and 60 years old who received an inactivated influenza vaccine. CDR3s include the opening cysteine and the closing phenylalanine or tryptophan. Each record gives: J gene, D gene, V gene, clone size, CDR3 DNA, CDR3 protein. The D gene is left open where the match is weak. Clone size is shown for a subset of rows, as once, few, many or a class of expanded clone.

TRBJ1-1 | . | TRBV19 | few | TGTGCCAGTAGTTCTGAACCGGTTCTGAACACTGAAGCTTTCTTT | CASSSEPVLNTEAFF
TRBJ2-1 | TRBD2 | TRBV4-3 | few | TGCGCCAGCAGCCAGGGGACTAGCGGGGGGCAGGGCGATGAGCAGTTCTTC | CASSQGTSGGQGDEQFF
TRBJ2-1 | . | TRBV7-2 | . | TGTGCCAGCAGCTTAGTGGCGGGAACATACAATGAGCAGTTCTTC | CASSLVAGTYNEQFF
TRBJ2-5 | . | TRBV4-2 | few | TGTGCCAGCAGCCAAGCGGCTCGGCAGAGGGTAGAGACCCAGTACTTC | CASSQAARQRVETQYF
TRBJ1-2 | TRBD1 | TRBV28 | few | TGTGCCAGCAGCACGACAGGGGGCGAGGTTGGCTACACCTTC | CASSTTGGEVGYTF
TRBJ1-1 | . | TRBV6-5 | few | TGTGCCAGCAGTTCCGATCTGGGCACTGAAGCTTTCTTT | CASSSDLGTEAFF
TRBJ2-3 | TRBD2 | TRBV19 | . | TGTGCCAGTAGGGCTATCGGGCTAGCGGGTCCAGATACGCAGTATTTT | CASRAIGLAGPDTQYF
TRBJ2-7 | . | TRBV5-1 | many | TGCGCCAGCAGCTTGATACGGGAGACCGAGCAGTACTTC | CASSLIRETEQYF
TRBJ2-3 | . | TRBV20-1 | few | TGCAGTGCTAGAGATGGTGCTAGCGCCCCGGATACGCAGTATTTT | CSARDGASAPDTQYF
TRBJ1-4 | . | TRBV4-3 | . | TGCGCCAGCAGCCATGAGAGGACTAATGAAAAACTGTTTTTT | CASSHERTNEKLFF
TRBJ2-1 | . | TRBV4-3 | few | TGCGCCAGCAGCCAAGAAAACTGGCCGTTTGAAGAGCAGTTCTTC | CASSQENWPFEEQFF
TRBJ1-1 | . | TRBV12-3/TRBV12-4 | few | TGTGCCAGCGCCCGAACAGTGAACACTGAAGCTTTCTTT | CASARTVNTEAFF
TRBJ1-4 | . | TRBV27 | few | TGTGCCAGCAGTTTCTGGCAGGGGAATGAAAAACTGTTTTTT | CASSFWQGNEKLFF
TRBJ2-7 | TRBD2 | TRBV7-2 | many | TGTGCCAGCAGCTTAGTAGCGGGAGGAGGGGAGCAGTACTTC | CASSLVAGGGEQYF
TRBJ2-1 | . | TRBV5-1 | . | TGCGCCAGCAGCCTGAGGGAGAGCTCCTACAATGAGCAGTTCTTC | CASSLRESSYNEQFF
TRBJ2-3 | TRBD2 | TRBV29-1 | . | TGCAGCGTTGTGCGGGAGTACACAGATACGCAGTATTTT | CSVVREYTDTQYF
TRBJ2-2 | . | TRBV3-1 | few | TGTGCCAGCAGCCAAGATTGGGACTCGTACACCGGGGAGCTGTTTTTT | CASSQDWDSYTGELFF
TRBJ2-4 | TRBD2 | TRBV6-4 | . | TGTGCCAGCAGGACCGGGGCTGGGACTAGCGGCCCTCTTGCCAAAAACATTCAGTACTTC | CASRTGAGTSGPLAKNIQYF
TRBJ2-1 | TRBD2 | TRBV20-1 | few | TGCAGTGCCATAGCGGGAGGCTCCTACAATGAGCAGTTCTTC | CSAIAGGSYNEQFF
TRBJ2-3 | . | TRBV5-1 | few | TGCGCCAGCAGCTTGGCAAGGCCATCAACTAGCACAGATACGCAGTATTTT | CASSLARPSTSTDTQYF
TRBJ2-2 | . | TRBV10-3 | few | TGTGCCATCAGTCCGGGGCCGGAGCTTAACACCGGGGAGCTGTTTTTT | CAISPGPELNTGELFF
TRBJ2-3 | . | TRBV9 | . | TGTGCCAGCAGCCCGAGAGGGGGATTCACAGATACGCACTATTTT | CASSPRGGFTDTHYF
TRBJ1-1 | . | TRBV5-1 | few | TGCGCCAGCAGCCCTTTGGGAGATCAGAAGACTTTCTTT | CASSPLGDQKTFF
TRBJ2-1 | TRBD2 | TRBV4-3 | . | TGCGCCAGCAGCCACGGTCTGGGACTAGCGGGAGAACCCTACAATGAGCAGTTCTTC | CASSHGLGLAGEPYNEQFF
TRBJ2-5 | . | TRBV6-5 | . | TGTGCCAGCAGTTACTCCCGCAGCCAAGAGACCCAGTACTTC | CASSYSRSQETQYF
TRBJ2-3 | TRBD2 | TRBV3-1 | many | TGTGCCAGCAGCCTTTTAGCGGGAGCTCTAGATACGCAGTATTTT | CASSLLAGALDTQYF
TRBJ1-6 | TRBD1 | TRBV6-2/TRBV6-3 | few | TGTGCCAGCAGACAGGGGAGTAATTCACCCCTCCACTTT | CASRQGSNSPLHF
TRBJ1-5 | TRBD1 | TRBV30 | few | TGTGCCTGGAGTTCAGGACAGGGACATCAGCCCCAGCATTTT | CAWSSGQGHQPQHF
TRBJ2-1 | TRBD2 | TRBV12-3/TRBV12-4 | . | TGTGCCAGCAGACCCGGACTAGCGGGATCCGGTGAGCAGTTCTTC | CASRPGLAGSGEQFF
TRBJ2-1 | TRBD2 | TRBV20-1 | . | TGCAGTGCTAGAGATCCGGGACTAGCGGGATTTGAGCAGTTCTTC | CSARDPGLAGFEQFF
TRBJ2-3 | TRBD1 | TRBV7-2 | . | TGTGCCAGCAGCTCACGAGGGGACAGGGGCACAGATACGCAGTATTTT | CASSSRGDRGTDTQYF
TRBJ2-2 | . | TRBV29-1 | . | TGCAGCGTTCGGAGCGCCGGGGAGCTGTTTTTT | CSVRSAGELFF
TRBJ2-3 | . | TRBV4-3 | few | TGCGCCAGCAGCCCCCGATTGGAGAATACAGATACGCAGTATTTT | CASSPRLENTDTQYF
TRBJ2-1 | . | TRBV4-2 | few | TGTGCCAGCAGCCAAGATCGCGCTACCGAGCAGTTCTTC | CASSQDRATEQFF
TRBJ2-4 | . | TRBV12-3/TRBV12-4 | . | TGTGCCAGCAGTTTGGCCAGGACTAAAATCTCCTTC | CASSLARTKISF